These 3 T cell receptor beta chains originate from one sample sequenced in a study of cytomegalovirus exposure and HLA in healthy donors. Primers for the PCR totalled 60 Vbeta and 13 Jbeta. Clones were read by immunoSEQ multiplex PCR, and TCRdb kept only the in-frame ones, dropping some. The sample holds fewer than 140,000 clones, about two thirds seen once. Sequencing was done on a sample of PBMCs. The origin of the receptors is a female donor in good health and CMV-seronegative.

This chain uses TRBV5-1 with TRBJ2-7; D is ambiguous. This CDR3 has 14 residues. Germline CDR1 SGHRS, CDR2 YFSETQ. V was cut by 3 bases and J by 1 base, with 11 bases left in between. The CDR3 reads CASSSSTNSYEQYF. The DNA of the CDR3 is TGCGCCAGCAGCTCTTCGACAAATTCCTACGAGCAGTACTTC.

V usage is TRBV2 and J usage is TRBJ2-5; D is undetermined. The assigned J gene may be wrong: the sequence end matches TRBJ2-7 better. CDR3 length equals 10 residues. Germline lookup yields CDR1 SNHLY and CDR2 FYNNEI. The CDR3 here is CASRSYEQYF. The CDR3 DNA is TGTGCCAGCAGATCCTACGAGCAGTACTTC.

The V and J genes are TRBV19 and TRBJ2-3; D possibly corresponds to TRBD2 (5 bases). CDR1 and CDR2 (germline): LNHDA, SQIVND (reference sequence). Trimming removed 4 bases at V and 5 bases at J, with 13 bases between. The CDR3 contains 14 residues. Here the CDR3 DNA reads TGTGCCAGTAGTAATGTGGGAGTGGGAGATACGCAGTATTTT. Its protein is CASSNVGVGDTQYF.